This T cell receptor beta chain was documented in a study of T cell responses to AZD1222 COVID-19 vaccine. Study-level results: Clonal diversity may have been underestimated in mostly white British donors. Among spike-specific TCRs, nearly half reportedly target unmutated variant regions. Only 5 or 6 people who got AZD1222 tested seropositive at baseline.

Libraries were prepared by immunoSEQ multiplex PCR; TCRdb keeps only in-frame clonotypes and omits some of them. The sample yields 150,000 to 200,000 clones, 92% seen once. Trimming took 0 bases from V and 2 from J, leaving 12 bases between them. The CDR3 has 16 residues. CDR1 is SGHTA and CDR2 is FQGNSA in the germline V gene. As regards this clone: The antigen remains undetermined.

This clonotype was sampled from an adult who received the AZD1222 COVID-19 vaccine. The sample consisted of peripheral blood, taken 28 days after the second AZD1222 dose. The chain has TRBV7-2 and TRBJ2-3; D ambiguous. The CDR3: CASSLALRWDTDTQYF. The CDR3, as DNA: TGTGCCAGCAGCTTAGCTCTAAGGTGGGACACAGATACGCAGTATTTT.